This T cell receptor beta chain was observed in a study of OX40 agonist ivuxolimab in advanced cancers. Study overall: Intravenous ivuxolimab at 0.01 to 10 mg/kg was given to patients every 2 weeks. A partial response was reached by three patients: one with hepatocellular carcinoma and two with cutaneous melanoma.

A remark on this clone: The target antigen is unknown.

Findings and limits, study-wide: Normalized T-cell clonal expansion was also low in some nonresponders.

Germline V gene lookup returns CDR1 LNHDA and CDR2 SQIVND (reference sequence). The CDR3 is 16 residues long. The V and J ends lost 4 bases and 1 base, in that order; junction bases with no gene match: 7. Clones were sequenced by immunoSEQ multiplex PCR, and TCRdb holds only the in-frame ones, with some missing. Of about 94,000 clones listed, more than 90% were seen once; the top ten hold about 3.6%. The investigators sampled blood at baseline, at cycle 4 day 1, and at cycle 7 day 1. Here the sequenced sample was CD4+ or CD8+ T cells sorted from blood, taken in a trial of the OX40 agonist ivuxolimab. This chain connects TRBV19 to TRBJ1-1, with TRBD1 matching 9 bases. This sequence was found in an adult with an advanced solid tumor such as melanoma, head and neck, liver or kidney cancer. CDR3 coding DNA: TGTGCCAGTAGTACGGACAGGGGAAAGGGGAACACTGAAGCTTTCTTT. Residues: CASSTDRGKGNTEAFF.